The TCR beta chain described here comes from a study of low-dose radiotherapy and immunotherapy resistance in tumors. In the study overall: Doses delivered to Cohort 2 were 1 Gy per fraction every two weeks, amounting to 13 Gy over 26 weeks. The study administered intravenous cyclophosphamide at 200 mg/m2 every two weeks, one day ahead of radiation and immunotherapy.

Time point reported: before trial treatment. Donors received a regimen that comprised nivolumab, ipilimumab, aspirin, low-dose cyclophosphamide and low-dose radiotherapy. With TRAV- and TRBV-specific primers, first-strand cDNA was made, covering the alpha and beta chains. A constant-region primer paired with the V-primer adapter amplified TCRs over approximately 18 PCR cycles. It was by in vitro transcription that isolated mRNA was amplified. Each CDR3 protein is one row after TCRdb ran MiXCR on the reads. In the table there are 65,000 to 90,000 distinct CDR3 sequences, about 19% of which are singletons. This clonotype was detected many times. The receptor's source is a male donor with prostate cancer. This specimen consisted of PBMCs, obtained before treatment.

CDR3 DNA sequence: TGTGCCATCAGACCACGGGACACTGAAGCTTTCTTT. Its translation: CAIRPRDTEAFF. The rearrangement uses TRBV4-2 and TRBJ1-1; D call uncertain. This CDR3 is built from 12 residues. Germline V gene data show CDR1 as LGHNA and CDR2 as YNFKEQ. V was trimmed by 10 bases and J by 3 bases, leaving 12 bases between them.